The T cell receptor (beta chain) under discussion was sequenced for a study of cytomegalovirus exposure and HLA in healthy donors. Findings and caveats of the study: Among the sequence variants, a highly shared cluster was likely an artifact of sequencing. It was reportedly the case that the classifier diagnosed cytomegalovirus status with high specificity and sensitivity. A later examination showed that TCR association rates differed by HLA locus, with DRB1 most and HLA-C fewest.

This CDR3 has 13 amino acids. V shed 10 bases and J shed 0 bases, with 13 bases lying between them. Germline V gene data show CDR1 as MNHEY and CDR2 as SVGAGI. For this clone: Its antigen remains unidentified.

Researchers ran the PCR with 60 Vbeta and 13 Jbeta primers. The data were produced by immunoSEQ multiplex PCR, yet TCRdb's version contains in-frame clones alone and is incomplete. The table lists tens of thousands of clones, about four fifths of them singletons. V gene TRBV6-5 combines with J gene TRBJ2-7, with unresolved D. The sample consisted of PBMCs. The receptor's source is a female donor in good health and CMV-seronegative. The CDR3 region has the DNA TGTGCCATACGACATACCAACTCCTACGAGCAGTACTTC. It encodes CAIRHTNSYEQYF.